The T cell receptor (beta chain) under discussion was sequenced for a study of CD8 T cells in ankylosing spondylitis. This CDR3 contains 17 residues. Trimming cost V 5 bases and J 5 bases; bases outside gene matches: 17. Whole-study findings and limits: Reports of some motif variants in reactive arthritis synovial fluid and blood predate this one. Matched ankylosing spondylitis synovial fluid reportedly contained a significantly enriched population of disease-linked clones. A TCR beta motif made of several highly homologous variants seemed typical of ankylosing spondylitis blood. As for the disease-linked clones, they showed a CD8+ phenotype and occurred at relatively low frequencies in peripheral blood.

TCRdb independently ran MiXCR on the 5' RACE reads; one entry per CDR3 protein. The data hold some 800,000 distinct CDR3 sequences, with over 9.5% observed a single time. Of note for this clonotype: Its antigen is not identified.

Sequenced: blood, either unsorted or a sorted T cell fraction (not recorded which). The source of this sequence is a male donor with ankylosing spondylitis. The V gene is TRBV12-3 or TRBV12-4, the J gene TRBJ1-2; 7 nucleotides align to TRBD1. Written as DNA, the CDR3 is TGTGCCAGCAGTCCCCAAAAGACAGGGAGGGAGATATATGGCTACACCTTC. Its protein product is CASSPQKTGREIYGYTF.